What follows are 28 T cell receptor beta chains derived from one specimen sequenced in a study of shared clonotypes between healthy human individuals. Assay: immunoSEQ multiplex PCR; the TCRdb copy retains only in-frame clones and omits some. The data hold 550,000 to 800,000 clones, with around 90% observed a single time. Source material: memory CD8+ T cells from PBMCs. As for subset: CD45RO+ cells pooled with CCR7-negative TemRA cells. The receptors were gathered from a man aged 18 to 30 in good health. Some clones in this sample may be carry-over from other donors' samples.

This clone was counted a single time. The V call is TRBV2, the J call TRBJ2-5; 12 nucleotides agree with TRBD2. This CDR3 contains 15 residues. Per germline, CDR1 SNHLY and CDR2 FYNNEI. Losses at the gene ends were 6 bases for V and 2 bases for J; bases not matched to a gene: 4. DNA of the CDR3: TGTGCCAGCAGCGGACTAGCGGGAAAACAAGAGACCCAGTACTTC. This encodes CASSGLAGKQETQYF.

The chain combines TRBV6-5 with TRBJ1-1; a possible D gene is TRBD1 (5 bases). V shed 6 bases and J shed 6 bases, with 11 bases lying between them. The CDR3 is 12 amino acids. Germline-derived CDR1 and CDR2 are MNHEY and SVGAGI. This CDR3 reads CASRGGIAEAFF. As DNA, the CDR3 is TGTGCCAGCAGGGGGGGGATTGCTGAAGCTTTCTTT.

The chain is built from TRBV7-3 and TRBJ2-2; weak D call: TRBD2 (5 bases). CDR1 is SGHTA, CDR2 FQGTGA, per germline. The CDR3 runs to 15 residues. Trimming pared 5 bases from V and 6 bases from J, leaving 16 bases between. CDR3: CASSQDLSEAGELFF. Here the CDR3 DNA reads TGTGCCAGCAGCCAGGATCTTAGCGAGGCCGGGGAGCTGTTTTTT.

CDR3 amino acids: CASSYLTGLDRAGYTF. The CDR3 DNA follows: TGTGCCAGCAGTTACCTCACGGGCCTAGACAGGGCTGGCTACACCTTC. This chain joins TRBV6-6 and TRBJ1-2; TRBD1 agrees at 7 bases. Looked up from germline, CDR1 is MNHNY and CDR2 is SVGAGI (reference sequence). The CDR3 runs 16 residues. The V and J ends lost 2 bases and 7 bases, in that order; junction bases with no gene match: 13.

This clone was seen a single time. The gene calls are TRBV29-1 and TRBJ2-1; D possibly matches TRBD1 or TRBD2 (5 bases each). Trimming pared 4 bases from V and 1 base from J, leaving 17 bases between. The CDR3 is 16 amino acids. The V gene's germline CDR1 is SQVTM and CDR2 ANQGSEA. CDR3 in DNA: TGCAGCGTTGGGGGACGCTCTGGAGCATCCTACAATGAGCAGTTCTTC. Protein: CSVGGRSGASYNEQFF.

This clone has a single count. The rearrangement uses TRBV4-3 and TRBJ2-7; TRBD2 aligns across 9 bases. The germline V gene encodes CDR1 LGHNA and CDR2 YSLEER. V shed 0 bases and J 5 bases; nucleotides not matched to a gene: 11. This CDR3 is 17 amino acids long. The CDR3 DNA is TGCGCCAGCAGCCAAGATCGCAGTAGCGGGAGCTTTGACGAGCAGTACTTC. It is translated as CASSQDRSSGSFDEQYF.

The J gene is TRBJ2-5, the V gene TRBV5-1; tentatively, D is TRBD1 or TRBD2 (6 bases each). Germline CDR1 reads SGHRS; CDR2 reads YFSETQ. V was pared by 4 bases and J by 0 bases, with 22 bases between. This CDR3 is 18 amino acids long. The CDR3 DNA sequence: TGCGCCAGCAGCGCATTGGAGGGGGTGCTAGCGTACCAAGAGACCCAGTACTTC. Translating gives CASSALEGVLAYQETQYF. Complete variable domain (other parts from reference TRBV5-1 and TRBJ2-5): KAGVTQTPRYLIKTRGQQVTLSCSPISGHRSVSWYQQTPGQGLQFLFEYFSETQRNKGNFPGRFSGRQFSNSRSEMNVSTLELGDSALYLCASSALEGVLAYQETQYFGPGTRLLVL.

J is TRBJ2-7 and V is TRBV6-1; no definite D call. The CDR3 is 11 amino acids. Germline values: CDR1 MNHNS, CDR2 SASEGT. The germline V and J ends were trimmed by 3 bases and 2 bases, with 2 bases remaining between them. The CDR3 is CASSDAYEQYF. The CDR3, as DNA: TGTGCCAGCAGTGACGCCTACGAGCAGTACTTC.

CDR3 in amino acids: CASSQDFYLMGEQYF. In DNA form, the CDR3 reads TGTGCCAGCAGCCAAGATTTCTACCTTATGGGCGAGCAGTACTTC. J is TRBJ2-7 and V is TRBV14; D is uncertain. V lost 0 bases and J lost 6, with 15 bases in between. This CDR3 has 15 residues. The germline CDR1 and CDR2 sequences are SGHDN and FVKESK.

This chain uses TRBV6-1 with TRBJ1-2, with 7 bases fitting TRBD1. V shed 6 bases and J 5 bases; nucleotides not matched to a gene: 6. The CDR3 spans 13 residues. CDR1 and CDR2 (germline): MNHNS, SASEGT. The CDR3 sequence is CASRQQGTYGYTF. The CDR3 bases are TGTGCCAGCAGACAACAGGGGACATATGGCTACACCTTC.

This sequence joins TRBV14 and TRBJ2-3; TRBD2 is a possible D gene (5 bases). Trimming shortened V by 1 base and J by 6 bases, and 14 bases separated the two germline ends. The CDR3 has 15 residues. CDR1 is SGHDN and CDR2 is FVKESK in the germline V gene. This chain's CDR3 is CASSQGTLLGDTQYF. The CDR3 coding sequence is TGTGCCAGCAGCCAAGGGACTCTTCTAGGGGATACGCAGTATTTT.

The gene calls are TRBV6-1 and TRBJ1-2; D gene unclear. The CDR3 contains 15 residues. Looked up from germline, CDR1 is MNHNS and CDR2 is SASEGT. V dropped 3 bases and J dropped 8 bases, with 19 bases sitting between them. The CDR3 loop reads CASSEGRPGSLGYTF. The CDR3 DNA sequence: TGTGCCAGCAGTGAGGGTAGGCCCGGGTCGTTGGGCTACACCTTC.

The V and J genes are TRBV7-9 and TRBJ1-2; D unresolved. The germline V gene has CDR1 SEHNR and CDR2 FQNEAQ (reference sequence). The CDR3 runs to 15 residues. The ends were cut back, 5 bases at V and 0 bases at J, with 13 bases in the middle. The CDR3 DNA sequence: TGTGCCAGCAGCCCTCCTCCCGATTCTAACTATGGCTACACCTTC. The encoded protein is CASSPPPDSNYGYTF.

About this clone itself: The sample carries other DNA sequences with the same CDR3. The chain has TRBV6-5 and TRBJ2-7; 8 positions match TRBD2. CDR1 and CDR2 from the germline V gene are MNHEY and SVGAGI. The V gene end was trimmed by 5 bases and the J gene end by 3 bases; junction bases not matched to a gene: 9. The CDR3 covers 15 residues. CDR3 DNA sequence: TGTGCCAGCAGTCTCCGCTCCAGCGGGAGCTACGAGCAGTACTTC. This encodes CASSLRSSGSYEQYF.

The chain has TRBV4-1 and TRBJ2-1, with 16 bases fitting TRBD2. The germline V gene has CDR1 MGHRA and CDR2 YSYEKL. CDR3 length: 16 residues. V lost 1 base, J lost 9 bases, and 3 bases stayed unmatched. CDR3: CASSQAGLAGGGEQFF. The CDR3 coding sequence is TGCGCCAGCAGCCAAGCGGGACTAGCGGGAGGGGGTGAGCAGTTCTTC.

This clone was found once. The chain couples TRBV19 to TRBJ1-1, with D maybe TRBD1 (5 bases). CDR3 length: 14 residues. The germline gives CDR1 LNHDA, CDR2 SQIVND (reference sequence). The V end lost 5 bases, the J end lost 6 bases, and 16 bases lay between the germline ends. CDR3 in DNA: TGTGCCAGTAGTCCCGGGGGGGTTTTTCCTGAAGCTTTCTTT. Translation gives CASSPGGVFPEAFF. Full variable domain (missing parts from reference TRBV19 and TRBJ1-1): DGGITQSPKYLFRKEGQNVTLSCEQNLNHDAMYWYRQDPGQGLRLIYYSQIVNDFQKGDIAEGYSVSREKKESFPLTVTSAQKNPTAFYLCASSPGGVFPEAFFGQGTRLTVV.

This chain uses TRBV18 with TRBJ1-5; weak D call: TRBD1 (6 bases). V was trimmed by 9 bases and J by 5 bases, leaving 17 bases between them. The CDR3 is 14 amino acids. CDR1 and CDR2 (germline): KGHSH, LQKENI. In DNA, the CDR3 is TGTGCCAGTAATGTAGGGGGGATCGATCAGCCCCAGCATTTT. Residues: CASNVGGIDQPQHF.

The V call is TRBV27, the J call TRBJ2-7; 9 bases align to TRBD1. Germline trimming cut 4 bases from V and 3 bases from J; bases unmatched to any gene: 7. This CDR3 contains 15 residues. Germline CDR1 reads MNHEY; CDR2 reads SMNVEV (reference sequence). CDR3 nucleotides: TGTGCCAGCAGTTCTCCGGGACAGGGACACTACGAGCAGTACTTC. It yields the protein CASSSPGQGHYEQYF.

The V and J genes are TRBV7-9 and TRBJ2-7; TRBD1 matches 8 bases. The CDR3 runs to 14 residues. Germline CDR1 is SEHNR and CDR2 is FQNEAQ (reference sequence). V lost 5 bases to trimming and J lost 6 bases; unmatched junction nucleotides: 9. In DNA, the CDR3 is TGTGCCAGCAGCGGACAGGGAGTAAGCGGCGAGCAGTACTTC. It codes for CASSGQGVSGEQYF.

Only one count was recorded for this clone. V and J are TRBV4-1 and TRBJ2-7; perhaps TRBD1 as D (6 bases). The CDR3 runs 16 residues. Germline loops: CDR1 MGHRA, CDR2 YSYEKL. The V gene lost 3 bases and the J gene lost 2 bases, with 17 bases spanning the gap. The DNA of the CDR3 is TGCGCCAGCAGCCAGGTACAGGGAAGGGGACCCTACGAGCAGTACTTC. Amino acid sequence: CASSQVQGRGPYEQYF.

The chain is built from TRBV27 and TRBJ2-3, with D maybe TRBD2 (7 bases). The germline V gene encodes CDR1 MNHEY and CDR2 SMNVEV (reference sequence). The CDR3 runs to 16 residues. Trimming left V 5 bases short and J 3 bases short, with 18 bases between. CDR3 loop: CASSPRGLGGTDTQYF. The CDR3 DNA sequence: TGTGCCAGCAGTCCTCGAGGACTAGGGGGGACAGATACGCAGTATTTT.

This rearrangement joins TRBV11-2 to TRBJ2-7; 9 bases match TRBD1. The CDR3 length is 14 residues. J was trimmed by 5 bases and V by 1 base; bases with no gene match: 3. Germline assignment: CDR1 SGHAT and CDR2 FQNNGV. CDR3 in DNA: TGTGCCAGCAGCTTAGTAGGACAGGGGCACGAGCAGTACTTC. The encoded protein is CASSLVGQGHEQYF.

This clone was counted once. This chain connects TRBV11-3 to TRBJ2-1; tentatively, D is TRBD1 or TRBD2 (5 bases each). Germline CDR1 SGHNT, CDR2 YENEEA. The CDR3 sequence is 17 residues long. Deletions cut 5 bases from V and 2 bases from J, with 19 bases between. The chain's CDR3 is CASSQRGWGRTYNEQFF. CDR3 DNA: TGTGCCAGCAGCCAACGAGGGTGGGGCAGGACCTACAATGAGCAGTTCTTC.

This rearrangement joins TRBV11-2 to TRBJ2-1; D call uncertain. The V gene's germline CDR1 is SGHAT and CDR2 FQNNGV. This CDR3 comprises 16 residues. V dropped 8 bases and J dropped 2 bases, with 19 bases sitting between them. CDR3 protein: CASRPPSAAAYNEQFF. The CDR3 bases are TGTGCCAGCCGACCTCCTTCGGCGGCCGCCTACAATGAGCAGTTCTTC.

To note about this clone: At the DNA level, this CDR3 is encoded by other sequences in the same sample as well. The chain combines TRBV5-1 with TRBJ2-7; D gene uncertain. This CDR3 comprises 12 residues. Trimming pared 2 bases from V and 3 bases from J, leaving 6 bases between. Germline V gene sequence: CDR1 SGHRS, CDR2 YFSETQ. The CDR3, as DNA: TGCGCCAGCAGCTTCGGCGGCTACGAGCAGTACTTC. Its protein product is CASSFGGYEQYF.

The chain recombines TRBV25-1 with TRBJ2-7; 7 nucleotides agree with TRBD1. CDR1 MGHDK and CDR2 SYGVNS come from the germline V gene. The J segment lost 5 bases and the V segment lost 1 base, leaving 8 bases of the junction unmatched. The CDR3 is 15 residues long. This CDR3 reads CASSEFEGQIHEQYF. The CDR3, as DNA: TGTGCCAGCAGTGAATTCGAGGGACAGATCCACGAGCAGTACTTC.

The chain recombines TRBV6-5 with TRBJ2-7; unclear D gene. The CDR3 totals 15 residues. Germline lookup yields CDR1 MNHEY and CDR2 SVGAGI. V gave up 8 bases and J gave up 0 bases, with 17 bases separating them. The CDR3 DNA is TGTGCCAGCGGGCAGTCCAACTACCCCTCCTACGAGCAGTACTTC. It encodes CASGQSNYPSYEQYF.

This chain uses TRBV4-1 with TRBJ1-1, with D hard to call. Germline CDR1 is MGHRA and CDR2 is YSYEKL. The CDR3 contains 16 residues. The V end was cut by 1 base, the J end by 2 bases, with 14 bases between. CDR3 sequence reads: CASSQAPPGSNTEAFF. The CDR3 DNA follows: TGCGCCAGCAGCCAAGCCCCTCCAGGAAGTAACACTGAAGCTTTCTTT.